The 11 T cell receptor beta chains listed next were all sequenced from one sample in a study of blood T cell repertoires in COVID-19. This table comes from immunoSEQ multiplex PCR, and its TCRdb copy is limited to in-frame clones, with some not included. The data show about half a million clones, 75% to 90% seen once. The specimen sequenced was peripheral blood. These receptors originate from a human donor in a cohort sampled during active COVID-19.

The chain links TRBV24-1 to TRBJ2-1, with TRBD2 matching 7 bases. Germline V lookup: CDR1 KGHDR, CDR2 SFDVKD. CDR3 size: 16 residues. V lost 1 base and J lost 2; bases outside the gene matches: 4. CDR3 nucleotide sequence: TGTGCCACCAGTGATTTCGTTGCGGGGGCCTACAATGAGCAGTTCTTC. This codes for CATSDFVAGAYNEQFF.

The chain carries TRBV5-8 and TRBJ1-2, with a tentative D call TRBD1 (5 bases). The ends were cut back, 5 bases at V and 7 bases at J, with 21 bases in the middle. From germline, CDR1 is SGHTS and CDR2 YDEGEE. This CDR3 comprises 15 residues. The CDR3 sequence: CASRGLKDGTLGYTF. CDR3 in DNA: TGTGCCAGCAGGGGACTAAAGGACGGGACTCTTGGCTACACCTTC.

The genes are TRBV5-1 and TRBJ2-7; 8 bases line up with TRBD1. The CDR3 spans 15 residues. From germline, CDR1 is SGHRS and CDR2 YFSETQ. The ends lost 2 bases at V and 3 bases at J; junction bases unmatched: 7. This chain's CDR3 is CASSLNSGTGYEQYF. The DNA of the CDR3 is TGCGCCAGCAGCTTAAATTCCGGGACAGGCTACGAGCAGTACTTC.

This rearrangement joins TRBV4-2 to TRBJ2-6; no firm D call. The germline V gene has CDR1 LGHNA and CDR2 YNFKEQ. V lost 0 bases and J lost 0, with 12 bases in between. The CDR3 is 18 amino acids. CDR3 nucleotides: TGTGCCAGCAGCCAAGAGGTGGCTGCCAGCTCTGGGGCCAACGTCCTGACTTTC. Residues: CASSQEVAASSGANVLTF.

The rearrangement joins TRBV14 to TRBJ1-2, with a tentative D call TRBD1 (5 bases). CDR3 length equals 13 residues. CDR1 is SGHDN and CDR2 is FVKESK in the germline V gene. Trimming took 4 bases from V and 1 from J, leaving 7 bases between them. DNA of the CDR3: TGTGCCAGCAGCCTGACAGTTAACTATGGCTACACCTTC. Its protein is CASSLTVNYGYTF. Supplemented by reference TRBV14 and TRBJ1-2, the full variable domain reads EAGVTQFPSHSVIEKGQTVTLRCDPISGHDNLYWYRRVMGKEIKFLLHFVKESKQDESGMPNNRFLAERTGGTYSTLKVQPAELEDSGVYFCASSLTVNYGYTFGSGTRLTVV.

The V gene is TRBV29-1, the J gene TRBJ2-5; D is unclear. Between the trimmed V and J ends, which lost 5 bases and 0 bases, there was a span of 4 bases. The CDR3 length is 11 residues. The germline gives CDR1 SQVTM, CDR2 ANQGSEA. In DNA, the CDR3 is TGCAGCGTTCAGAACCAAGAGACCCAGTACTTC. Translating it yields CSVQNQETQYF.

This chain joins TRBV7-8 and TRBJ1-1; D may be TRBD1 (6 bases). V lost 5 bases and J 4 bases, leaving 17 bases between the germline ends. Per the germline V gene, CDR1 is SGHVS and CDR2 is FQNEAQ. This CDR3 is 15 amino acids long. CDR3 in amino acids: CASSLTQGFATEAFF. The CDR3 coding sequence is TGTGCCAGCAGCCTAACACAGGGTTTCGCCACTGAAGCTTTCTTT.

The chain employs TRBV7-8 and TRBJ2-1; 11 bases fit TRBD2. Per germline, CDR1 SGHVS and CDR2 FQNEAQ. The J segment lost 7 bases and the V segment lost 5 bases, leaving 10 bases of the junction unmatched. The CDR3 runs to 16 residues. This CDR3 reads CASSPERLAGLNEQFF. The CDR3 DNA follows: TGTGCCAGCAGCCCCGAGCGACTAGCGGGATTAAATGAGCAGTTCTTC.

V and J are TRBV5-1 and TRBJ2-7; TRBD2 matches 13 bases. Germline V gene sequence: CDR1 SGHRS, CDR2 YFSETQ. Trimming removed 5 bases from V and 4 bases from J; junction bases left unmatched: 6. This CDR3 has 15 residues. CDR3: CASRETSGRLYEQYF. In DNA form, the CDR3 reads TGCGCCAGCAGGGAGACTAGCGGGAGGCTGTACGAGCAGTACTTC. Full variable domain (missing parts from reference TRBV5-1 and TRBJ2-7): KAGVTQTPRYLIKTRGQQVTLSCSPISGHRSVSWYQQTPGQGLQFLFEYFSETQRNKGNFPGRFSGRQFSNSRSEMNVSTLELGDSALYLCASRETSGRLYEQYFGPGTRLTVT.

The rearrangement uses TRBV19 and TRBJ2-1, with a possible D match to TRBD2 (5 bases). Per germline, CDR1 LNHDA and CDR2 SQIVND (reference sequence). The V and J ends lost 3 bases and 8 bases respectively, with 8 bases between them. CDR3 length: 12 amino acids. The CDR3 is CASSIFGDEQFF. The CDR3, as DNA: TGTGCCAGTAGTATCTTCGGGGATGAGCAGTTCTTC. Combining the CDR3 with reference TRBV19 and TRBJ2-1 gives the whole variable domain DGGITQSPKYLFRKEGQNVTLSCEQNLNHDAMYWYRQDPGQGLRLIYYSQIVNDFQKGDIAEGYSVSREKKESFPLTVTSAQKNPTAFYLCASSIFGDEQFFGPGTRLTVL.

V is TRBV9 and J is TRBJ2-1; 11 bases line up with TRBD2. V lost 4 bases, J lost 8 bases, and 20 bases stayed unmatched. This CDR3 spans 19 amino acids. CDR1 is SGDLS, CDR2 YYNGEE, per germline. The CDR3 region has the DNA TGTGCCAGCAGCTCCGACCCCGGGACTAGCGGACCAGCCAACGATGAGCAGTTCTTC. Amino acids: CASSSDPGTSGPANDEQFF. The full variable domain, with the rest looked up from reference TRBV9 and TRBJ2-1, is DSGVTQTPKHLITATGQRVTLRCSPRSGDLSVYWYQQSLDQGLQFLIQYYNGEERAKGNILERFSAQQFPDLHSELNLSSLELGDSALYFCASSSDPGTSGPANDEQFFGPGTRLTVL.